The 29 T cell receptor beta chains reported below all come from one sample, sequenced in a study of neurological immune-mediated disorders. TCRdb called the 5' RACE reads again in MiXCR, with one record for every CDR3 protein. The sample has 50,000 to 65,000 distinct CDR3 sequences, 4% to 6% seen once. Sequenced sample: PBMCs. The receptor set was obtained from a woman aged 45-60 years with multiple sclerosis.

Many counts were recorded for this clonotype. The CDR3 DNA reads as TGCGCCAGCAGCTTGGACCCGGACAGGGTATCCTACGAGCAGTACTTC. Amino acids: CASSLDPDRVSYEQYF. The chain links TRBV5-1 to TRBJ2-7, with TRBD1 matching over 8 bases. The CDR3 extends over 16 amino acids. The germline V gene has CDR1 SGHRS and CDR2 YFSETQ. With V trimmed by 0 bases and J by 1 base, 6 bases remained unmatched.

This clonotype was detected ten times or more. The DNA of the CDR3 is TGCGCCAGCAGTGGGGTCTTTTCAGGGGATGAGCAGTTCTTC. Its protein product is CASSGVFSGDEQFF. This rearrangement joins TRBV10-2 to TRBJ2-1; D might be TRBD1 (6 bases). In germline, CDR1 is WSHSY, CDR2 SAAADI. The CDR3 has 14 amino acids. Trimming left V 4 bases short and J 8 bases short, with 15 bases between.

The table lists this clonotype with many counts. The chain links TRBV7-2 to TRBJ2-7, with a tentative D call TRBD1 (5 bases). V was clipped by 2 bases and J by 3 bases, with 14 bases between them. This CDR3 has 15 residues. CDR1 and CDR2 (germline): SGHTA, FQGNSA. CDR3 residues: CASSLSIGADYEQYF. CDR3 bases: TGTGCCAGCAGCTTATCAATAGGGGCAGACTACGAGCAGTACTTC.

The sample holds many counts of this clonotype. CDR3 DNA sequence: TGCAGTGCAAAGGACAGGAGTACAGATACGCAGTATTTT. It translates to CSAKDRSTDTQYF. This sequence joins TRBV20-1 and TRBJ2-3, with 7 positions matching TRBD1. V lost 6 bases to trimming and J lost 3 bases; unmatched junction nucleotides: 6. Germline CDR1 reads DFQATT; CDR2 reads SNEGSKA (reference sequence). The CDR3 loop spans 13 amino acids.

A note on this clonotype: A read error may explain this, as a much larger clone is one base away. The J gene is TRBJ2-6, the V gene TRBV4-3, with D possibly matching TRBD1 (5 bases). The CDR3 contains 16 residues. Germline lookup yields CDR1 LGHNA and CDR2 YSLEER. The CDR3 nucleotides are TGCGCCAGCAGCCAAGGCGAGGTCTCTGGGGCCAAAGTCCTGACTTTC. The encoded protein is CASSQGEVSGAKVLTF.

The table lists this clonotype with many counts. The chain has TRBV7-9 and TRBJ2-7; no definite D call. The ends were cut back, 3 bases at V and 5 bases at J, with 8 bases in the middle. The CDR3 consists of 12 residues. Germline V gene lookup returns CDR1 SEHNR and CDR2 FQNEAQ (reference sequence). CDR3 in DNA: TGTGCCAGCAGCTTCACCCCCGACGAGCAGTACGTC. This codes for CASSFTPDEQYV.

This clonotype was observed many times. The chain has TRBV10-3 and TRBJ2-3; a weak D match, TRBD2 (6 bases). The CDR3 sequence is 14 residues long. With 3 bases removed from V and 3 bases from J, the gap between germline ends came to 10 bases. Germline V gene data show CDR1 as ENHRY and CDR2 as SYGVKD. In nucleotides, the CDR3 is TGTGCCATCAGTGATAGCCGGGGGACAGATACGCAGTATTTT. It is translated as CAISDSRGTDTQYF.

This clonotype was picked up many times. V and J are TRBV12-3 or TRBV12-4 and TRBJ2-3; TRBD1 or TRBD2 may be the D gene (6 bases each). The CDR3 length is 14 residues. V dropped 3 bases and J dropped 4 bases, with 11 bases sitting between them. The chain's CDR3 is CASSFGGQADTQYF. In DNA, the CDR3 is TGTGCCAGCAGTTTTGGGGGGCAGGCAGATACGCAGTATTTT.

Points on this clonotype: At one of its ends the junction is not consistent with the germline gene, which may arise from a read error. This chain uses TRBV2 with TRBJ1-5, with unresolved D. Germline-derived CDR1 and CDR2 are SNHLY and FYNNEI. The CDR3 loop spans 12 amino acids. DNA of the CDR3: TGTGCCAGCAGAAATAGCAATCAGCCCCAGAATTTT. Protein sequence: CASRNSNQPQNF.

Note on this clonotype: This clone may be a read error of a much larger clone one base away. The chain has TRBV5-1 and TRBJ1-2; TRBD1 matches at 7 bases. The CDR3 length is 15 residues. Germline V gene sequence: CDR1 SGHRS, CDR2 YFSETQ. V was clipped by 6 bases and J by 0 bases; unmatched bases: 8. The CDR3 sequence: CASTSGQASNYGYTF. The CDR3 DNA is TGCGCCAGCACCTCAGGACAGGCTTCTAACTATGGCTACACCTTC. Drawing the rest from reference TRBV5-1 and TRBJ1-2, the complete variable domain is KAGVTQTPRYLIKTRGQQVTLSCSPISGHRSVSWYQQTPGQGLQFLFEYFSETQRNKGNFPGRFSGRQFSNSRSEMNVSTLELGDSALYLCASTSGQASNYGYTFGSGTRLTVV.

This clonotype was seen many times. The gene calls are TRBV28 and TRBJ2-7; no clear D gene. V lost 6 bases and J lost 6, with 9 bases in between. Germline CDR1 MDHEN, CDR2 SYDVKM. CDR3 length: 11 residues. The CDR3 here is CASSLRLEQYF. The DNA for the CDR3 is TGTGCCAGCAGCCTCCGGCTCGAGCAGTACTTC. Drawing the rest from reference TRBV28 and TRBJ2-7, the complete variable domain is DVKVTQSSRYLVKRTGEKVFLECVQDMDHENMFWYRQDPGLGLRLIYFSYDVKMKEKGDIPEGYSVSREKKERFSLILESASTNQTSMYLCASSLRLEQYFGPGTRLTVT.

The table lists this clonotype with many counts. The chain recombines TRBV5-6 with TRBJ2-3; D remains unclear. CDR1 SGHDT and CDR2 YYEEEE come from the germline V gene. V was shortened by 3 bases and J by 1 base, with 6 bases between the two germline ends. The CDR3 extends over 13 amino acids. CDR3 protein: CASSSPGTDTQYF. The CDR3 region has the DNA TGTGCCAGCAGCTCCCCGGGCACAGATACGCAGTATTTT.

This clonotype was observed many times. V and J are TRBV7-2 and TRBJ1-1; 8 nucleotides agree with TRBD1. This CDR3 comprises 18 residues. Trimming at V came to 6 bases and at J to 1 base, leaving 16 bases not matched to a gene. Germline V gene sequence: CDR1 SGHTA, CDR2 FQGNSA. The DNA of the CDR3 is TGTGCCAGCAGTCAGACTAGAGGGACAGGCGGAGGGAACACTGAAGCTTTCTTT. Amino acid sequence: CASSQTRGTGGGNTEAFF.

This clonotype was counted at least ten times. V is TRBV6-2 or TRBV6-3 and J is TRBJ2-5; 8 nucleotides agree with TRBD2. Germline V gene sequence: CDR1 MNHEY, CDR2 SVGEGT. There are 15 residues in the CDR3. V gave up 6 bases and J gave up 0 bases; unmatched junction bases: 6. The CDR3 loop is CASRTGGRDQETQYF. CDR3 in DNA: TGTGCCAGCAGAACGGGGGGGCGAGACCAAGAGACCCAGTACTTC.

This clonotype occurred many times. The chain employs TRBV5-5 and TRBJ2-3; 8 bases are shared with TRBD2. CDR1 is SGHKS, CDR2 YYEKEE, per germline (reference sequence). The CDR3 consists of 13 residues. Losses at the gene ends were 4 bases for V and 13 bases for J; bases not matched to a gene: 11. The CDR3: CASSLSAGGSKYF. In DNA form, the CDR3 reads TGTGCCAGCAGCCTCTCCGCGGGGGGATCGAAGTATTTT.

Many counts were recorded for this clonotype. V and J are TRBV15 and TRBJ2-2; perhaps TRBD2 as D (5 bases). V was shortened by 1 base and J by 5 bases, with 11 bases between the two germline ends. This CDR3 is 15 amino acids long. Germline V gene sequence: CDR1 LNHNV, CDR2 YYDKDF (reference sequence). CDR3 residues: CATSRARDPTGELFF. In DNA, the CDR3 is TGTGCCACCAGCAGAGCGAGGGATCCTACCGGGGAGCTGTTTTTT.

In this sample, this clonotype turned up many times. The chain has TRBV28 and TRBJ2-5; D not certain. The V end was cut by 7 bases, the J end by 2 bases, with 11 bases between. The length of the CDR3 is 13 residues. Germline values: CDR1 MDHEN, CDR2 SYDVKM. The CDR3 coding sequence is TGTGCCAGCACAAAAACGGTTCAAGAGACCCAGTACTTC. Encoded protein: CASTKTVQETQYF.

This clonotype was seen at least ten times. The gene calls are TRBV5-1 and TRBJ2-7; D is uncertain. CDR3 length: 12 amino acids. V shed 5 bases and J shed 3 bases, with 9 bases lying between them. CDR1 is SGHRS, CDR2 YFSETQ, per germline. The CDR3 reads CASSKDLYEQYF. The CDR3 nucleotides are TGCGCCAGCAGTAAGGACCTCTACGAGCAGTACTTC.

This clonotype occurred many times. This chain uses TRBV5-8 with TRBJ2-1, with D perhaps TRBD2 (5 bases). V lost 5 bases, J lost 7 bases, and 13 bases lay in between. Germline V CDR1 and CDR2: SGHTS, YDEGEE. The CDR3 totals 13 residues. CDR3: CASSFRSGNEQFF. The CDR3 nucleotides read TGTGCCAGCAGTTTTCGAAGCGGTAATGAGCAGTTCTTC. Supplemented by reference TRBV5-8 and TRBJ2-1, the full variable domain reads EAGVTQSPTHLIKTRGQQATLRCSPISGHTSVYWYQQALGLGLQFLLWYDEGEERNRGNFPPRFSGRQFPNYSSELNVNALELEDSALYLCASSFRSGNEQFFGPGTRLTVL.

This clonotype was counted ten times or more. The genes are TRBV20-1 and TRBJ2-7; 11 bases are shared with TRBD2. This CDR3 contains 16 residues. Trimming cost V 0 bases and J 4 bases; bases outside gene matches: 8. CDR1 is DFQATT, CDR2 SNEGSKA, per germline (reference sequence). The CDR3 sequence is CSARDILAGEPYEQYV. For the CDR3, the DNA is TGCAGTGCTAGAGATATACTAGCGGGGGAACCGTACGAGCAGTACGTC.

The V and J genes are TRBV24-1 and TRBJ2-3, with D possibly being TRBD1 (7 bases). The V end was cut by 0 bases, the J end by 4 bases, with 16 bases between. The V gene's germline CDR1 is KGHDR and CDR2 SFDVKD. This CDR3 is built from 17 residues. CDR3 nucleotide sequence: TGTGCCACCAGTGATTTGATGCTAGGGGGCGGGGCAGATACGCAGTATTTT. Encoded protein: CATSDLMLGGGADTQYF.

This clonotype was seen at least ten times. The chain has TRBV29-1 and TRBJ2-7; no firm D call. Per the germline V gene, CDR1 is SQVTM and CDR2 is ANQGSEA. There are 12 residues in the CDR3. The V and J ends lost 4 bases and 3 bases respectively, with 10 bases between them. The CDR3 DNA reads as TGCAGCGTTGTAGGCCGGAGCTACGAGCAGTACTTC. It codes for CSVVGRSYEQYF.

This clonotype was seen at least ten times. The V and J genes are TRBV9 and TRBJ1-2, with a weak D call TRBD1 (5 bases). The CDR3 covers 15 residues. Germline lookup yields CDR1 SGDLS and CDR2 YYNGEE. V lost 3 bases to trimming and J lost 2 bases, with 14 bases between them. The DNA of the CDR3 is TGTGCCAGCAGCGCTCGGGCGGGGACGAACTATGGCTACACCTTC. Amino acid sequence: CASSARAGTNYGYTF.

This clonotype was observed a few times. The gene calls are TRBV5-1 and TRBJ1-5; D remains unclear. Germline V gene sequence: CDR1 SGHRS, CDR2 YFSETQ. The CDR3 covers 17 residues. V was clipped by 2 bases and J by 5 bases, with 20 bases between them. The CDR3 sequence: CASSLLPTADEHQPQHF. The CDR3 DNA is TGCGCCAGCAGCTTACTACCGACGGCAGACGAACATCAGCCCCAGCATTTT. The full variable domain, completed using reference TRBV5-1 and TRBJ1-5, is KAGVTQTPRYLIKTRGQQVTLSCSPISGHRSVSWYQQTPGQGLQFLFEYFSETQRNKGNFPGRFSGRQFSNSRSEMNVSTLELGDSALYLCASSLLPTADEHQPQHFGDGTRLSIL.

In its sample, this clonotype was seen many times. The chain carries TRBV29-1 and TRBJ1-4; TRBD1 agrees at 11 bases. Germline V gene lookup returns CDR1 SQVTM and CDR2 ANQGSEA. V lost 6 bases and J lost 7; bases outside the gene matches: 4. The CDR3 covers 13 residues. CDR3 DNA: TGCAGCGTGGACAGGGGGCGCGGTGAAAAACTGTTTTTT. Its protein is CSVDRGRGEKLFF.

The chain combines TRBV18 with TRBJ2-3; D gene uncertain. The CDR3 loop spans 13 amino acids. Germline V lookup: CDR1 KGHSH, CDR2 LQKENI. The V gene lost 10 bases and the J gene lost 2 bases, with 13 bases spanning the gap. The CDR3 loop reads CATNEQDTDTQYF. In nucleotides, the CDR3 is TGTGCCACCAACGAGCAGGACACAGATACGCAGTATTTT.

This clonotype was observed at least ten times. The J gene is TRBJ2-7, the V gene TRBV6-6; the D gene is possibly TRBD2 (5 bases). The CDR3 spans 13 residues. Germline loops: CDR1 MNHNY, CDR2 SVGAGI (reference sequence). With 7 bases removed from V and 1 base from J, the gap between germline ends came to 11 bases. CDR3 nucleotides: TGTGCCAGCACCCGTTCGGGATCCTACGAGCAGTACGTC. Translation: CASTRSGSYEQYV.

This clonotype was counted at least ten times. This sequence joins TRBV28 and TRBJ2-5, with a tentative D call TRBD1 (6 bases). Trimming took 2 bases from V and 2 from J, leaving 12 bases between them. The CDR3 spans 15 residues. Per the germline V gene, CDR1 is MDHEN and CDR2 is SYDVKM. The CDR3 DNA follows: TGTGCCAGCAGTTTAAAGGGGGTGCTACAAGAGACCCAGTACTTC. Residues: CASSLKGVLQETQYF. Looking up the rest from reference TRBV28 and TRBJ2-5 gives the full variable domain: DVKVTQSSRYLVKRTGEKVFLECVQDMDHENMFWYRQDPGLGLRLIYFSYDVKMKEKGDIPEGYSVSREKKERFSLILESASTNQTSMYLCASSLKGVLQETQYFGPGTRLLVL.

The table lists this clonotype with many counts. This chain joins TRBV18 and TRBJ1-2, with D hard to call. There are 14 residues in the CDR3. Germline V gene lookup returns CDR1 KGHSH and CDR2 LQKENI. V was clipped by 2 bases and J by 4 bases, with 11 bases between them. Written as DNA, the CDR3 is TGTGCCAGCTCACCAATAATGAGGTCCTATGGCTACACCTTC. It is translated as CASSPIMRSYGYTF. Supplemented by reference TRBV18 and TRBJ1-2, the full variable domain reads NAGVMQNPRHLVRRRGQEARLRCSPMKGHSHVYWYRQLPEEGLKFMVYLQKENIIDESGMPKERFSAEFPKEGPSILRIQQVVRGDSAAYFCASSPIMRSYGYTFGSGTRLTVV.